This TCR beta chain comes out of a study of human T cells and chemical hapten exposure. CDR1 is MDHEN, CDR2 SYDVKM, per germline. This CDR3 region has 14 residues. The V end lost 2 bases, the J end lost 5 bases, and 7 bases lay between the germline ends. The time point here: patch test 2, 6 weeks after DPC sensitization. Specified treatment: therapeutic diphenylcyclopropenone sensitization with weekly scalp DPC. Samples of blood were obtained prior to the application of each patch test. Donors were 18 to 70-year-old alopecia patients suitable for DPC. Per the study methods: Counts of TCRs in each sample centred on a median of around 99,000 and extended from roughly 25,000 to 750,000. TCRdb reprocessed the RACE reads with MiXCR, giving one entry per CDR3 protein. For this entry, the V and J calls and clone size follow TCRdb and not the study's own pipeline. This table holds about 54,000 distinct CDR3 sequences, about a tenth found once.

This sample comprised whole blood, obtained in connection with sensitization to the hapten diphenylcyclopropenone (DPC). This receptor was taken from a woman aged 50 to 60 with alopecia areata. Some clones in this sample may be carry-over from other donors' samples. This chain uses TRBV28 with TRBJ1-6; D uncertain. The CDR3 bases are TGTGCCAGCAGTTTAAGGGCCCATAATTCACCCCTCCACTTT. Its protein product is CASSLRAHNSPLHF.